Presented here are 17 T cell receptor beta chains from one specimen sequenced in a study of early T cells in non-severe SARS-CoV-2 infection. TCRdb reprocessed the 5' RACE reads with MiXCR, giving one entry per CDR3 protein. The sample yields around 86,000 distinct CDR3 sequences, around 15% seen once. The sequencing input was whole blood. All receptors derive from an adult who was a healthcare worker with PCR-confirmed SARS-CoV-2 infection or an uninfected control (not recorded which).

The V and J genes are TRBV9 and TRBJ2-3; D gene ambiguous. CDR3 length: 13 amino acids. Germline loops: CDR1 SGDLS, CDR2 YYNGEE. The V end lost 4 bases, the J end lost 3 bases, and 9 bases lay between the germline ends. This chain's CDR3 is CASSPLGTDTQYF. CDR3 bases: TGTGCCAGCAGCCCCCTAGGGACAGATACGCAGTATTTT.

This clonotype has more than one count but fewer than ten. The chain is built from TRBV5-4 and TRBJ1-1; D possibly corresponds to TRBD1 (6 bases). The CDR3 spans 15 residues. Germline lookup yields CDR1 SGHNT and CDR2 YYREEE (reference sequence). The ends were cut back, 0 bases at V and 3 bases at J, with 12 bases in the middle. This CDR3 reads CASSLGTAGDTEAFF. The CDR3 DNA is TGTGCCAGCAGCTTGGGGACAGCTGGAGACACTGAAGCTTTCTTT.

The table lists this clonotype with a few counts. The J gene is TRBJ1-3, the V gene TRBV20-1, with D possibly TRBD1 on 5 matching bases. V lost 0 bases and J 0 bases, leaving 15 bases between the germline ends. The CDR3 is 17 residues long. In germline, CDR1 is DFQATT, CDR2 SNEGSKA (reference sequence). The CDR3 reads CSARDWGGQGSGNTIYF. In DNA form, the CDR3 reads TGCAGTGCTAGAGATTGGGGTGGCCAGGGCTCTGGAAACACCATATATTTT.

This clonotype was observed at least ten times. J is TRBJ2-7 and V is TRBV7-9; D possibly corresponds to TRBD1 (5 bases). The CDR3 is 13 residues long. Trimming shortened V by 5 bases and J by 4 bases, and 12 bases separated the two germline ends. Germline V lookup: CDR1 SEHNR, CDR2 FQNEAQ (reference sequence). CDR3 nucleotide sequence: TGTGCCAGCAGCCAAGACAGACGATACGAGCAGTACGTC. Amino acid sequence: CASSQDRRYEQYV.

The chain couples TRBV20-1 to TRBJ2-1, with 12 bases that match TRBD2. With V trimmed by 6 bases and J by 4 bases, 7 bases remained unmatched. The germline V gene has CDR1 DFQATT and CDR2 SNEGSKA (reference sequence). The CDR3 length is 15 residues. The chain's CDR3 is CSAPTSGGPYNEQFF. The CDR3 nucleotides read TGCAGTGCGCCTACTAGCGGGGGGCCATACAATGAGCAGTTCTTC.

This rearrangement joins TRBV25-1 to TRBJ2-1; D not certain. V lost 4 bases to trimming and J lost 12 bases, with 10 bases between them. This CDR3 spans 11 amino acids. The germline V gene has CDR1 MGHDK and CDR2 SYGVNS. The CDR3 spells CASSVAGRQFF. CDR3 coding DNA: TGTGCCAGCAGTGTAGCAGGCCGGCAGTTCTTC.

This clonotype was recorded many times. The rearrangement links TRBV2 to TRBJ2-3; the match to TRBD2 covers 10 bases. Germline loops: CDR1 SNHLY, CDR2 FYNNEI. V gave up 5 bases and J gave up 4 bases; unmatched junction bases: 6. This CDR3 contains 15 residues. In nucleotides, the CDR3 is TGTGCCAGCAGTTTTTTACTAGCGGGGTCAGATACGCAGTATTTT. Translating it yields CASSFLLAGSDTQYF.

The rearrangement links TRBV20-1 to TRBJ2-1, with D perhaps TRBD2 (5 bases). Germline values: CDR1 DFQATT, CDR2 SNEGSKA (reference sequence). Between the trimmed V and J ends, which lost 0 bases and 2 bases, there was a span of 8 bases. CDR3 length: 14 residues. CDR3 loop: CSARDVATYNEQFF. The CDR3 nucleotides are TGCAGTGCTAGAGATGTAGCGACCTACAATGAGCAGTTCTTC.

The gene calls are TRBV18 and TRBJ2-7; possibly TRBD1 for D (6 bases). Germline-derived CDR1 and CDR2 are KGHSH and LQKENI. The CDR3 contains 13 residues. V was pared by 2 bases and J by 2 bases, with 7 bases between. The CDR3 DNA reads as TGTGCCAGCTCACCAACAGGGCCCTACGAGCAGTACGTC. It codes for CASSPTGPYEQYV.

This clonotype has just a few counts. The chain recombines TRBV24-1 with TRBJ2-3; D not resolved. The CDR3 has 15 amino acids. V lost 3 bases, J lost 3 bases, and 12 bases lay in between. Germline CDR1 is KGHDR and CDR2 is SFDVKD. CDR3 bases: TGTGCCACCAGTGATGGGCAGGTAACGACAGATACGCAGTATTTT. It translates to CATSDGQVTTDTQYF.

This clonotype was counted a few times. The CDR3 spells CASSRIAENYNEQFF. The CDR3 nucleotides are TGCGCCAGCAGCCGGATAGCGGAAAACTACAATGAGCAGTTCTTC. The chain employs TRBV5-1 and TRBJ2-1; TRBD2 might be the D (6 bases). The CDR3 covers 15 residues. Trimming stripped 4 bases from V and 3 bases from J, with 14 bases between. CDR1 is SGHRS, CDR2 YFSETQ, per germline.

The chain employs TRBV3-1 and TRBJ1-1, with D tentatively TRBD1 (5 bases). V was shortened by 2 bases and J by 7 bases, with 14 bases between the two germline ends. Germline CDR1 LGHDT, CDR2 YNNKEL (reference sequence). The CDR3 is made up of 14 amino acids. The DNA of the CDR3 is TGTGCCAGCAGCCAACCTGGGTTAGGGGTTGAAGCTTTCTTT. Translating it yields CASSQPGLGVEAFF.

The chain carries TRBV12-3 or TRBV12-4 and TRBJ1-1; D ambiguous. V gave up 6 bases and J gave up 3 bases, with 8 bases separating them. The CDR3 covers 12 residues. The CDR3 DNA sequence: TGTGCCAGCAGCTTTGCGGACACTGAAGCTTTCTTT. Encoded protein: CASSFADTEAFF.

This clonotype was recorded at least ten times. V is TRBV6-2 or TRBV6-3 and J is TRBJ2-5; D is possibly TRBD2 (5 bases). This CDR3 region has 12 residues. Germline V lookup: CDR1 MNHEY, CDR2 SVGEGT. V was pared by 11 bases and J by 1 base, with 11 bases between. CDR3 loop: CAAQRPQETQYF. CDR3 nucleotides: TGTGCCGCCCAGCGGCCCCAAGAGACCCAGTACTTC.

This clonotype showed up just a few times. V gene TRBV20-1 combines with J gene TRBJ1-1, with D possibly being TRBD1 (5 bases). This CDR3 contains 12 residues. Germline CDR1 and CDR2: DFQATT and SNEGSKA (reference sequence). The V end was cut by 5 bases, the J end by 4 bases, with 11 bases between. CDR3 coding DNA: TGCAGTGCTGCTTCGGGGCTCACTGAAGCTTTCTTT. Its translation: CSAASGLTEAFF.

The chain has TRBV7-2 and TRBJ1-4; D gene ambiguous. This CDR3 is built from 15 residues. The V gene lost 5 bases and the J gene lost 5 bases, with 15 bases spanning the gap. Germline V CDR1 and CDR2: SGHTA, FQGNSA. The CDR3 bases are TGTGCCAGCAGCCCTGGACCTGAAGCAAATGAAAAACTGTTTTTT. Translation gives CASSPGPEANEKLFF.

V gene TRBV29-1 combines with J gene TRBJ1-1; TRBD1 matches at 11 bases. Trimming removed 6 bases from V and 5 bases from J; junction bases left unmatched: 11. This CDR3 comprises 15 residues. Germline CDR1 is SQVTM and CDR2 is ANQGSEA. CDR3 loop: CSVSGTGGGETEAFF. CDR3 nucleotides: TGCAGCGTGAGCGGGACAGGGGGAGGAGAAACTGAAGCTTTCTTT.